The clone carrying this T cell receptor beta chain was seen a handful of times. Its specificity is unknown. Researchers ran the PCR with 60 Vbeta and 13 Jbeta primers. Repertoires were generated with immunoSEQ multiplex PCR, while TCRdb's copy carries only in-frame clones and drops some. The sample lists around 140,000 clones; 70% to 90% were seen once. This entry comes from a study of cytomegalovirus exposure and HLA in healthy donors. General study results and limits: In a later analysis, V- and J-gene trimming of beta chains associated with a DCLRE1C missense variant, replicated independently. The study designated roughly 150 TCR beta chains cytomegalovirus-associated.

The J segment lost 3 bases and the V segment lost 6 bases, leaving 8 bases of the junction unmatched. The CDR3 is made up of 16 amino acids. Germline loops: CDR1 MDHEN, CDR2 SYDVKM. This rearrangement joins TRBV28 to TRBJ2-6; 7 bases are shared with TRBD2. The TCR comes from a man between 40 and 49 years old in good health and CMV-seronegative. The sample comprised PBMCs. CDR3 region: CASSPGGGGGANVLTF. Here the CDR3 DNA reads TGTGCCAGCAGCCCGGGGGGTGGAGGTGGGGCCAACGTCCTGACTTTC.